This T cell receptor beta chain was documented in a study of T cells after yellow fever vaccination (dated by TCRdb to the late 2010s). In terms of the full investigation: Libraries from fractions with low cell numbers were prepared with the SMART-Seq v4 Ultra Low Input RNA kit. Bulk TCR alpha and beta repertoires were sequenced longitudinally to track T-cell clones before and after primary and booster YFV17D yellow fever vaccination. Two healthy male donors made up the cohort, one aged 18 to 30 years and the other aged 30 to 40 years. Blood was collected at multiple timepoints before and after primary and secondary immunization, and bulk PBMC replicates and cell subsets were isolated.

Comments on this clonotype: Its antigen is not yet known. A read error may account for a junction end that differs from germline.

TCR cDNA was synthesized by 5'RACE template switching, through which a universal primer site and unique molecular identifiers were introduced. cDNA synthesis was primed from both the TCR alpha and TCR beta constant segments. Library amplification used two PCR steps, and the second PCR step added sample barcodes and sequencing adapters. Sequencing of libraries was performed on Illumina HiSeq 2500 (2x100 bp) or NovaSeq (2x150 bp). In the paper's pipeline: Demultiplexing of reads and collapsing into UMI consensus sequences were performed with MIGEC, and V(D)J alignment was carried out with MiXCR. Clonotypes responding to the vaccine were identified with edgeR on replicate PBMC samples, with the criteria of FDR below 0.01 and a log2 fold change above 5 up to day 15. Each bulk clonotype was labeled CD4 or CD8 based on which sequenced repertoire, CD4 or CD8, contained the clonotype at higher abundance. TCRdb passed the public sequencing reads through fastp at Q25 and MiXCR, retaining productive beta sequences. Rows with a matching CDR3 protein are joined into one entry that keeps the most common DNA and genes. The V and J calls were not made by the authors but by TCRdb's processing. Across this sample there are 200,000 to 300,000 distinct CDR3 sequences, with roughly 13% seen only once. Jointly, the top ten make up roughly 0.5% of the sample.

Paper-wide results and their limitations: Computational filtering was required because FACS-sorted repertoires could contain abundant contaminating clonotypes from the bulk population. After the booster, most clones that had expanded after primary vaccination were detected again (around 96% of CD4 and around nine tenths of CD8), suggesting broad maintenance of memory. A small fraction of clonotypes showed up in both the CD4 and CD8 compartments, probably as a result of convergent recombination. The secondary T-cell response was found to be weaker but faster than the primary response, with a peak reached on day 5 rather than on day 15. Because the study included only a couple of donors, the extent to which the findings can be generalized is limited.

Read against the paper, the sample's treatment or condition label means: live attenuated yellow fever vaccine strain. PBMCs were isolated from peripheral blood using a standard Ficoll-Paque protocol. Dynabeads CD4 and CD8 positive selection kits were used to isolate CD4 and CD8 T-cell fractions. RNA was extracted with TriZol from bulk PBMCs, CD4 and CD8 fractions, and dextramer-positive and dextramer-negative fractions. The germline V gene provides CDR1 SGHTA and CDR2 FQGNSA. The CDR3 has 14 amino acids, counting the end cysteine and phenylalanine. Only the CDR3 DNA stays, 42 bases, in frame from base 1.

Recombination connected TRBV7-2 to TRBJ2-1; 12 bases in the junction line up with TRBD2. The source is a man aged 25 to 45 who received the YFV17D yellow fever vaccine. The material sequenced was CD4+ T cells sorted from PBMCs, taken 45 days after the yellow fever booster vaccination. CDR3 reads: CASSSSRTSGKWLF. In nucleotides, the sequence is TGTGCCAGCAGCAGTTCCCGGACTAGCGGGAAGTGGCTCTTC.